The rows below give T cell receptor beta chains drawn from one sample of a study of blood T cell repertoires in COVID-19. Measured with immunoSEQ multiplex PCR; TCRdb has only the in-frame clones, and not every one. The repertoire consists of hundreds of thousands of clones, with around 85% occurring once and the leading ten covering approximately 9.6%. Sequencing input: peripheral blood. Every receptor here comes from a woman older than 75 with acute or convalescent COVID-19. CDR3s include the opening cysteine and the closing phenylalanine or tryptophan. The order of the fields is J gene, D gene, V gene, clone size, CDR3 protein, CDR3 DNA. D genes are given only for firm matches. Size values are once, few and many counts, or a class for expanded clones, and some rows have none.

TRBJ2-1,TRBD1,TRBV7-3,-,CASSPGTGGTNEQFF,TGTGCCAGCAGCCCTGGGACAGGGGGTACTAATGAGCAGTTCTTC
TRBJ2-2,-,TRBV9,once,CASSVVGQGGELFF,TGTGCCAGCAGCGTAGTGGGCCAGGGCGGGGAGCTGTTTTTT
TRBJ2-3,-,TRBV5-1,-,CASSTQAGPTDTQYF,TGCGCCAGCAGCACCCAGGCCGGCCCGACAGATACGCAGTATTTT
TRBJ2-3,-,TRBV2,-,CASSFGTSTDTQYF,TGTGCCAGCAGTTTTGGGACTAGCACAGATACGCAGTATTTT
TRBJ2-3,TRBD1,TRBV19,-,CASSFPGTGSIDTQYF,TGTGCCAGTAGTTTCCCCGGGACAGGGAGCATTGATACGCAGTATTTT
TRBJ1-2,-,TRBV18,-,CASSPLGDGNYGYTF,TGTGCCAGCTCACCACTGGGAGACGGTAACTATGGCTACACCTTC
TRBJ2-2,-,TRBV11-3,few,CASSLKEGQRNTGELFF,TGTGCCAGCAGCTTAAAGGAGGGACAGCGGAACACCGGGGAGCTGTTTTTT
TRBJ2-7,TRBD2,TRBV9,-,CASSAGLAGDYEQYF,TGTGCCAGCAGCGCCGGACTAGCGGGGGATTACGAGCAGTACTTC
TRBJ2-2,TRBD1,TRBV7-6,-,CASSATGANTGELFF,TGTGCCAGCAGCGCGACAGGGGCGAACACCGGGGAGCTGTTTTTT
TRBJ2-1,TRBD2,TRBV5-1,-,CASRLLGLADNNEQFF,TGCGCCAGCAGACTCCTGGGACTAGCGGATAACAATGAGCAGTTCTTC
TRBJ1-5,-,TRBV12-3/TRBV12-4,few,CASSSGAQPQHF,TGTGCCAGCAGTTCAGGGGCTCAGCCCCAGCATTTT
TRBJ2-3,-,TRBV6-2/TRBV6-3,once,CASSRSGTDTQYF,TGTGCCAGCAGTAGAAGCGGCACAGATACGCAGTATTTT
TRBJ2-3,TRBD1,TRBV5-1,once,CASSPGQGRTDTQYF,TGCGCCAGCAGCCCGGGACAGGGCCGCACAGATACGCAGTATTTT
TRBJ1-2,-,TRBV2,-,CATRETEGGYTF,TGTGCCACTCGGGAGACAGAAGGGGGCTACACCTTC
TRBJ1-2,TRBD1,TRBV30,-,CAGTSGGGYTF,TGTGCCGGAACCTCAGGGGGTGGCTACACCTTC
TRBJ1-4,-,TRBV7-2,few,CASTGVANEKLFF,TGTGCCAGCACAGGGGTTGCTAATGAAAAACTGTTTTTT
TRBJ1-5,TRBD1,TRBV27,-,CASSPQTGGSNQPQHF,TGTGCCAGCAGTCCCCAGACAGGGGGCAGCAATCAGCCCCAGCATTTT
TRBJ1-3,-,TRBV7-3,-,CASSLPGNTIYF,TGTGCCAGCAGCTTACCAGGAAACACCATATATTTT
TRBJ2-1,-,TRBV21-1,-,CASRNRVNEQFF,TGTGCCAGCAGAAACAGGGTGAATGAGCAGTTCTTC
TRBJ1-3,-,TRBV7-9,-,CASSPWSRVNTIYF,TGTGCCAGCAGCCCTTGGTCTCGAGTAAACACCATATATTTT
TRBJ1-2,-,TRBV25-1,-,CASSRANYGYTF,TGTGCCAGCAGCAGGGCAAACTATGGCTACACCTTC
TRBJ1-3,-,TRBV7-6,many,CASSLDAGTGNTIYF,TGTGCCAGCAGCTTAGATGCGGGGACTGGAAACACCATATATTTT
TRBJ1-3,-,TRBV2,-,CASSAPGTPNSGNTIYF,TGTGCCAGCAGCGCCCCCGGGACACCGAACTCTGGAAACACCATATATTTT
TRBJ2-3,-,TRBV9,once,CASSPWAGTTDTQYF,TGTGCCAGCAGTCCTTGGGCGGGGACTACAGATACGCAGTATTTT
TRBJ1-2,-,TRBV21-1,-,CASSTTGFGVGYTF,TGTGCCAGCAGCACGACAGGGTTTGGGGTAGGCTACACCTTC
TRBJ1-5,-,TRBV19,-,CASSLSNQPQHF,TGTGCCAGTAGTCTTAGCAATCAGCCCCAGCATTTT
TRBJ2-5,-,TRBV11-2,-,CASSRRVGSETQYF,TGTGCCAGCAGCCGGAGGGTTGGGTCAGAGACCCAGTACTTC
TRBJ2-1,-,TRBV11-2,-,CASSLRLDPNNEQFF,TGTGCCAGCAGCCTTCGACTAGACCCCAACAATGAGCAGTTCTTC
TRBJ2-1,-,TRBV7-3,-,CASSYGGVSYNEQFF,TGTGCCAGCAGCTACGGGGGTGTCTCCTACAATGAGCAGTTCTTC
TRBJ2-7,TRBD2,TRBV20-1,-,CSASRSGGDYEQYF,TGCAGTGCTAGTAGGTCGGGGGGGGACTACGAGCAGTACTTC
TRBJ2-5,TRBD2,TRBV9,-,CASSVGGGVQETQYF,TGTGCCAGCAGCGTAGGCGGGGGGGTCCAGGAGACCCAGTACTTC
TRBJ2-2,TRBD2,TRBV5-4,-,CASSTRRGDTGELFF,TGTGCCAGCAGCACCCGGCGGGGGGACACCGGGGAGCTGTTTTTT
TRBJ2-5,-,TRBV13,-,CASSSREGKETQYF,TGTGCCAGCAGCTCCCGTGAGGGTAAAGAGACCCAGTACTTC
TRBJ2-3,-,TRBV12-3/TRBV12-4,-,CASRDSGTDTQYF,TGTGCCAGCCGGGACTCAGGCACAGATACGCAGTATTTT
TRBJ1-5,-,TRBV2,-,CASSEMSENQPQHF,TGTGCCAGCTCCGAGATGTCTGAAAATCAGCCCCAGCATTTT
TRBJ2-7,-,TRBV19,-,CASSAAGPYEQYF,TGTGCCAGTAGTGCCGCGGGTCCCTACGAGCAGTACTTC
TRBJ1-5,TRBD1,TRBV6-5,-,CASSRTGDEGQPQHF,TGTGCCAGCAGCCGAACAGGGGATGAGGGGCAGCCCCAGCATTTT
TRBJ2-1,-,TRBV7-9,-,CASSPTREVSEQFF,TGTGCCAGCAGCCCGACTAGGGAGGTGAGTGAGCAGTTCTTC
TRBJ1-5,TRBD1,TRBV2,-,CASSGVPRTGPYSNQPQHF,TGTGCCAGCAGTGGGGTCCCAAGGACAGGACCTTATAGCAATCAGCCCCAGCATTTT
TRBJ1-2,-,TRBV24-1,few,CATSLDSSYGYTF,TGTGCCACCAGCCTCGACAGTAGCTATGGCTACACCTTC
TRBJ1-3,TRBD1,TRBV29-1,-,CSVAGGGNTIYF,TGCAGCGTCGCAGGGGGTGGAAACACCATATATTTT
TRBJ1-4,-,TRBV30,-,CAWGRSNPTNEKLFF,TGTGCCTGGGGACGTTCTAATCCAACTAATGAAAAACTGTTTTTT
TRBJ1-6,-,TRBV5-1,few,CASSLPTGEFSYNSPLHF,TGCGCCAGCAGCTTACCGACCGGGGAGTTCTCCTATAATTCACCCCTCCACTTT
TRBJ1-2,-,TRBV5-6,-,CASSKGQYYGYTF,TGTGCCAGCAGCAAAGGACAGTACTATGGCTACACCTTC
TRBJ2-7,TRBD1,TRBV25-1,-,CASSARQGKSRYEQYF,TGTGCCAGCAGTGCACGACAGGGGAAGAGTAGGTACGAGCAGTACTTC
TRBJ1-5,TRBD1,TRBV30,-,CAWSRTGSVFGNQPQHF,TGTGCCTGGAGTAGGACAGGGTCGGTATTTGGCAATCAGCCCCAGCATTTT
TRBJ2-5,-,TRBV2,-,CASSVSGETQYF,TGTGCCAGCAGTGTCTCGGGTGAGACCCAGTACTTC
TRBJ1-6,-,TRBV6-5,-,CASSYATVNSPLHF,TGTGCCAGCAGTTACGCGACAGTTAATTCACCCCTCCACTTT
TRBJ2-7,-,TRBV2,-,CASSLGDYEQYF,TGTGCCAGCAGCCTAGGAGACTACGAGCAGTACTTC
TRBJ2-5,TRBD2,TRBV2,-,CASSDVAGGRGETQYF,TGTGCCAGCAGTGATGTAGCGGGGGGGCGAGGAGAGACCCAGTACTTC
TRBJ2-3,-,TRBV24-1,-,CATSDWRVNTQYF,TGTGCCACCAGTGATTGGAGGGTAAATACGCAGTATTTT
TRBJ1-1,-,TRBV3-1/TRBV3-2,-,CASSQDWAGVTEAFF,TGTGCCAGCAGCCAAGACTGGGCAGGTGTCACTGAAGCTTTCTTT
TRBJ2-1,TRBD2,TRBV6-4,-,CASSARTSGGSSYNEQFF,TGTGCCAGCAGTGCTCGGACTAGCGGGGGGAGCTCCTACAATGAGCAGTTCTTC